Below, 27 T cell receptor beta chains from the same sample are listed, as sequenced in a study of human T cells and chemical hapten exposure. TCRdb fed the RACE reads into MiXCR, producing one record per CDR3 protein. The repertoire holds about 350,000 distinct CDR3 sequences, with about 5.4% as singletons. This sample's time point: pre-sensitization, week 0. The treatment is: therapeutic diphenylcyclopropenone sensitization with weekly scalp DPC. The source was whole blood, collected in connection with sensitization to the hapten diphenylcyclopropenone (DPC). All receptors derive from a woman younger than 30 with alopecia areata. Some clones in this sample may be carry-over from other donors' samples.

The V call is TRBV5-4, the J call TRBJ1-3; D not certain. This CDR3 has 13 residues. V shed 0 bases and J shed 3 bases, with 4 bases lying between them. The germline CDR1 and CDR2 sequences are SGHNT and YYREEE (reference sequence). CDR3 protein: CASSLDGGNTIYF. The CDR3 nucleotides read TGTGCCAGCAGCTTGGATGGTGGAAACACCATATATTTT.

This clonotype was detected ten times or more. CDR3 DNA sequence: TGTGCCACCAACAGGATTAAAGAGACCCAGTACTTC. Translated, it gives CATNRIKETQYF. The chain combines TRBV7-2 with TRBJ2-5, with a weak D call TRBD1 (5 bases). This CDR3 has 12 residues. V was shortened by 10 bases and J by 3 bases, with 12 bases between the two germline ends. The germline gives CDR1 SGHTA, CDR2 FQGNSA. The whole variable domain, remainder taken from reference TRBV7-2 and TRBJ2-5, is GAGVSQSPSNKVTEKGKDVELRCDPISGHTALYWYRQSLGQGLEFLIYFQGNSAPDKSGLPSDRFSAERTGGSVSTLTIQRTQQEDSAVYLCATNRIKETQYFGPGTRLLVL.

The rearrangement uses TRBV29-1 and TRBJ1-3, with a tentative D call TRBD1 (5 bases). From germline, CDR1 is SQVTM and CDR2 ANQGSEA. The CDR3 sequence is 13 residues long. V was cut by 4 bases and J by 4 bases, with 11 bases left in between. CDR3 bases: TGCAGCGTTGCGGGGGTATTCGGAAACACCATATATTTT. This gives the protein CSVAGVFGNTIYF. The full variable domain, in which reference TRBV29-1 and TRBJ1-3 provide the parts outside the CDR3, is SAVISQKPSRDICQRGTSLTIQCQVDSQVTMMFWYRQQPGQSLTLIATANQGSEATYESGFVIDKFPISRPNLTFSTLTVSNMSPEDSSIYLCSVAGVFGNTIYFGEGSWLTVV.

This clonotype showed up many times. The V and J genes are TRBV4-3 and TRBJ2-6, with D possibly matching TRBD1 (6 bases). V was shortened by 0 bases and J by 0 bases, with 18 bases between the two germline ends. CDR1 and CDR2 (germline): LGHNA, YSLEER. CDR3 length: 20 residues. In nucleotides, the CDR3 is TGCGCCAGCAGCCAAGATCTAGCTGGACAGAGTATCTCTGGGGCCAACGTCCTGACTTTC. Translation gives CASSQDLAGQSISGANVLTF.

This clonotype was observed a handful of times. The chain joins TRBV20-1 to TRBJ1-4; a weak D match, TRBD1 (6 bases). V gave up 1 base and J gave up 4 bases, with 19 bases separating them. Germline lookup yields CDR1 DFQATT and CDR2 SNEGSKA (reference sequence). The CDR3 sequence is 17 residues long. The CDR3 protein is CSARVSGGPLFNEKLFF. The CDR3 region has the DNA TGCAGTGCTAGAGTGAGCGGGGGGCCCCTTTTTAATGAAAAACTGTTTTTT.

This clonotype occurred many times. This chain uses TRBV27 with TRBJ2-2; 11 bases fit TRBD2. The CDR3 extends over 17 amino acids. V gave up 6 bases and J gave up 0 bases; unmatched junction bases: 6. The V gene's germline CDR1 is MNHEY and CDR2 SMNVEV (reference sequence). This chain's CDR3 is CASSLLAGASNTGELFF. CDR3 coding DNA: TGTGCCAGCAGCCTACTAGCGGGGGCCTCGAACACCGGGGAGCTGTTTTTT.

This clonotype was detected ten times or more. This chain connects TRBV4-3 to TRBJ2-2; no clear D gene. This CDR3 is 13 amino acids long. Trimming took 0 bases from V and 11 from J, leaving 10 bases between them. In germline, CDR1 is LGHNA, CDR2 YSLEER. The CDR3 region has the DNA TGCGCCAGCAGCCAAGAGTTGGAGAGAGAGCTGTTTTTT. It specifies CASSQELERELFF.

This clonotype turned up a few times. This chain joins TRBV18 and TRBJ1-5; TRBD1 is a possible D gene (5 bases). The CDR3 totals 17 residues. Germline CDR1 KGHSH, CDR2 LQKENI. V was clipped by 3 bases and J by 0 bases, with 15 bases between them. CDR3 sequence reads: CASSPDTWANSNQPQHF. CDR3 sequence (DNA): TGTGCCAGCTCACCGGACACTTGGGCTAATAGCAATCAGCCCCAGCATTTT.

This clonotype was counted ten times or more. The rearrangement links TRBV6-2 or TRBV6-3 to TRBJ1-6; 7 bases agree with TRBD1. Germline V gives CDR1 MNHEY, CDR2 SVGEGT. CDR3 length equals 14 residues. J was trimmed by 8 bases and V by 7 bases; bases with no gene match: 8. This CDR3 is CASKRTGRDSPLHF. DNA for the CDR3: TGTGCCAGCAAGCGGACAGGAAGGGATTCACCCCTCCACTTT.

Many counts were recorded for this clonotype. The rearrangement joins TRBV15 to TRBJ1-1, with 8 bases lining up with TRBD1. The junction had 13 bases not matched to a gene; V was cut back by 0 bases and J by 4 bases. CDR3 size: 18 residues. CDR1 and CDR2 (germline): LNHNV, YYDKDF (reference sequence). CDR3 loop: CATSRERMAGGPGTEAFF. CDR3 nucleotides: TGTGCCACCAGCAGAGAAAGAATGGCAGGGGGCCCGGGCACTGAAGCTTTCTTT.

This rearrangement joins TRBV20-1 to TRBJ2-3; D may be TRBD1 or TRBD2 (5 bases each). With 1 base removed from V and 5 bases from J, the gap between germline ends came to 13 bases. The germline gives CDR1 DFQATT, CDR2 SNEGSKA (reference sequence). This CDR3 comprises 14 residues. The CDR3 protein is CSARVEGTGDTQYF. CDR3 nucleotides: TGCAGTGCTAGAGTAGAGGGGACGGGAGATACGCAGTATTTT.

This clonotype was seen more than once but under ten times. V and J are TRBV20-1 and TRBJ1-2; D remains unclear. V was shortened by 4 bases and J by 2 bases, with 8 bases between the two germline ends. Per germline, CDR1 DFQATT and CDR2 SNEGSKA (reference sequence). The CDR3 covers 12 residues. CDR3 nucleotide sequence: TGCAGTGCTACTGGACGGAACTATGGCTACACCTTC. Translation gives CSATGRNYGYTF.

J is TRBJ1-2 and V is TRBV20-1; D perhaps matches TRBD1 (5 bases). The V and J ends lost 3 bases and 4 bases respectively, with 15 bases between them. The germline V gene has CDR1 DFQATT and CDR2 SNEGSKA (reference sequence). The CDR3 runs 14 residues. The CDR3 spells CSASVQGQIYGYTF. The CDR3 DNA follows: TGCAGTGCTAGTGTCCAGGGCCAGATCTATGGCTACACCTTC.

The chain recombines TRBV6-5 with TRBJ2-5; TRBD1 aligns across 7 bases. J lost 4 bases, V lost 6 bases, and 2 bases had no gene match. Germline CDR1 MNHEY, CDR2 SVGAGI. The CDR3 is made up of 12 amino acids. CDR3 nucleotide sequence: TGTGCCAGCAGCACAGGGGTAGAGACCCAGTACTTC. Its protein is CASSTGVETQYF.

This chain links TRBV12-3 or TRBV12-4 with TRBJ2-3, with 8 nucleotides matching TRBD2. The CDR3 contains 17 residues. V lost 1 base and J lost 4; bases outside the gene matches: 10. In DNA form, the CDR3 reads TGTGCCAGCAGTTTAGGTCCCCGGGGGGGCATTTCAGATACGCAGTATTTT. Amino acids: CASSLGPRGGISDTQYF.

This clonotype was counted many times. The rearrangement joins TRBV20-1 to TRBJ2-7; unclear D gene. Between the trimmed V and J ends, which lost 4 bases and 3 bases, there was a span of 10 bases. This CDR3 contains 12 residues. The germline gives CDR1 DFQATT, CDR2 SNEGSKA (reference sequence). The CDR3 sequence: CSAIHGFYEQYF. As DNA, the CDR3 is TGCAGTGCTATTCACGGATTCTACGAGCAGTACTTC.

The rearrangement links TRBV10-3 to TRBJ1-6; 7 nucleotides align to TRBD1. The CDR3 has 14 amino acids. The J segment lost 9 bases and the V segment lost 11 bases, leaving 13 bases of the junction unmatched. Germline assignment: CDR1 ENHRY and CDR2 SYGVKD. This chain's CDR3 is CAVLSDRDGSPLHF. Written as DNA, the CDR3 is TGTGCCGTCCTGAGTGACAGGGATGGTTCACCCCTCCACTTT.

J is TRBJ2-6 and V is TRBV5-6; D might be TRBD1 or TRBD2, each matching 6 bases. Trimming cost V 4 bases and J 0 bases, with 14 bases left between them. The CDR3 is made up of 17 amino acids. Germline loops: CDR1 SGHDT, CDR2 YYEEEE. The CDR3 is CASSERWGASGANVLTF. The CDR3, as DNA: TGTGCCAGCAGCGAAAGGTGGGGGGCCTCTGGGGCCAACGTCCTGACTTTC.

The J gene is TRBJ2-3, the V gene TRBV6-6; possible D gene TRBD2, 5 bases. This CDR3 region has 14 residues. CDR1 and CDR2 (germline): MNHNY, SVGAGI (reference sequence). V dropped 4 bases and J dropped 2 bases, with 10 bases sitting between them. CDR3 DNA sequence: TGTGCCAGCAGTTCCCCGGGATCCACAGATACGCAGTATTTT. This encodes CASSSPGSTDTQYF.

Many counts were recorded for this clonotype. The chain joins TRBV6-2 or TRBV6-3 to TRBJ2-1; D is perhaps TRBD1 (6 bases). Trimming took 0 bases from V and 3 from J, leaving 15 bases between them. Germline values: CDR1 MNHEY, CDR2 SVGEGT. This CDR3 is 17 amino acids long. The CDR3 reads CASSYSRPRGLYNEQFF. The CDR3 DNA is TGTGCCAGCAGTTACTCGAGGCCCAGGGGCCTCTACAATGAGCAGTTCTTC.

This clonotype has at least ten counts. V and J are TRBV7-9 and TRBJ1-4; 7 bases match TRBD1. CDR1 is SEHNR, CDR2 FQNEAQ, per germline (reference sequence). The CDR3 sequence is 14 residues long. Losses at the gene ends were 6 bases for V and 2 bases for J; bases not matched to a gene: 3. The CDR3 sequence is CASSSTGTNEKLFF. The CDR3, as DNA: TGTGCCAGCAGTTCGACAGGGACTAATGAAAAACTGTTTTTT.

This clonotype was seen a few times. The chain has TRBV11-2 and TRBJ1-1; D is uncertain. This CDR3 has 14 residues. Deletions cut 5 bases from V and 6 bases from J, with 16 bases between. From germline, CDR1 is SGHAT and CDR2 FQNNGV. Here the CDR3 DNA reads TGTGCCAGCAGCCTTGTATACCCCGAAGCTGAAGCTTTCTTT. It codes for CASSLVYPEAEAFF. The full variable domain, with the rest looked up from reference TRBV11-2 and TRBJ1-1, is EAGVAQSPRYKIIEKRQSVAFWCNPISGHATLYWYQQILGQGPKLLIQFQNNGVVDDSQLPKDRFSAERLKGVDSTLKIQPAKLEDSAVYLCASSLVYPEAEAFFGQGTRLTVV.

This clonotype was counted between two and nine times. The rearrangement joins TRBV6-2 or TRBV6-3 to TRBJ2-1; D uncertain. Deletions cut 2 bases from V and 6 bases from J, with 8 bases between. Germline values: CDR1 MNHEY, CDR2 SVGEGT. This CDR3 has 13 amino acids. CDR3 in amino acids: CASSYPGANEQFF. In DNA form, the CDR3 reads TGTGCCAGCAGTTACCCAGGCGCCAATGAGCAGTTCTTC.

This clonotype was counted ten times or more. This chain uses TRBV5-8 with TRBJ1-2; weak D call: TRBD1 (6 bases). Between the trimmed V and J ends, which lost 4 bases and 2 bases, there was a span of 21 bases. Germline loops: CDR1 SGHTS, CDR2 YDEGEE. CDR3 length: 17 residues. CDR3 sequence reads: CASSRRYRVLDNYGYTF. DNA for the CDR3: TGTGCCAGCAGCCGGCGATACAGGGTTTTGGACAACTATGGCTACACCTTC.

This clonotype showed up many times. This chain connects TRBV12-3 or TRBV12-4 to TRBJ1-6; no definite D call. Trimming pared 6 bases from V and 9 bases from J, leaving 15 bases between. The CDR3 is made up of 14 amino acids. The CDR3 loop is CASSLFPPGSPLHF. The CDR3, as DNA: TGTGCCAGCAGCCTTTTCCCCCCTGGTTCACCCCTCCACTTT.

This clonotype was found many times. The rearrangement links TRBV7-2 to TRBJ2-3; tentatively, D is TRBD1 (5 bases). Trimming stripped 5 bases from V and 2 bases from J, with 11 bases between. The CDR3 has 14 amino acids. CDR1 and CDR2 from the germline V gene are SGHTA and FQGNSA. The CDR3 nucleotides read TGTGCCAGCAGCGACGGACACTCCACAGATACGCAGTATTTT. Translation: CASSDGHSTDTQYF.

This chain joins TRBV10-3 and TRBJ2-1; the match to TRBD2 covers 14 bases. Germline V gene data show CDR1 as ENHRY and CDR2 as SYGVKD. The CDR3 consists of 15 residues. With 5 bases clipped from V and 7 bases from J, the junction kept 4 bases outside the gene matches. The CDR3 DNA follows: TGTGCCATCAGTTCCGGGACTAGCGGGGGTAATGAGCAGTTCTTC. Translation gives CAISSGTSGGNEQFF.